This T cell receptor beta chain was observed in a study of T cell repertoires in ileal Crohn's disease. Overall study context: All patients had surgery for stricturing (about 60%) or penetrating (about 39%) disease. Findings and limits, study-wide: Compared with non-smokers, active smokers at surgery showed more clonal expansions.

TCRB immunosequencing input was roughly 500 nanograms of biopsy DNA per sample. The table came from immunoSEQ multiplex PCR; TCRdb's copy has only in-frame clones and leaves some out. The sample carries several thousand clones, less than 70% recorded once. Per the germline V gene, CDR1 is MNHEY and CDR2 is SMNVEV (reference sequence). The germline V and J ends were trimmed by 3 bases and 0 bases, with 6 bases remaining between them. The CDR3 totals 13 residues. Eligibility required adulthood, ileal or ileocolonic Crohn's disease and indicated ileocolonic resection. Worth noting for this clone: Its specificity is unknown.

The sequence derives from an adult with Crohn's disease. Specimen: ileal tissue. The chain couples TRBV27 to TRBJ2-7, with D perhaps TRBD1 (5 bases). The CDR3 coding sequence is TGTGCCAGCAGTTTCGACAGCTCCTACGAGCAGTACTTC. This encodes CASSFDSSYEQYF.